These 4 T cell receptor beta chains were all obtained from the same sample, sequenced in a study of T cell changes during pregnancy in multiple sclerosis. Libraries were prepared by immunoSEQ multiplex PCR; TCRdb keeps only in-frame clonotypes and omits some of them. The sample shows 40,000 to 50,000 clones, 90% of them seen only once. This specimen consisted of CD8+ T cells from peripheral blood mononuclear cells, obtained in the first trimester of pregnancy. These receptors came from a female donor with multiple sclerosis, enrolled in a pregnancy study.

This chain uses TRBV4-2 with TRBJ2-3; TRBD2 aligns across 15 bases. Germline lookup yields CDR1 LGHNA and CDR2 YNFKEQ. This CDR3 has 16 amino acids. Trimming removed 1 base from V and 4 bases from J; junction bases left unmatched: 0. The CDR3 loop reads CASSQGTSGGADTQYF. The CDR3 DNA reads as TGTGCCAGCAGCCAAGGGACTAGCGGGGGGGCAGATACGCAGTATTTT.

The V call is TRBV4-3, the J call TRBJ1-6; no reliable D call. CDR1 and CDR2 (germline): LGHNA, YSLEER. Trimming cost V 3 bases and J 7 bases, with 16 bases left between them. This CDR3 spans 16 amino acids. The CDR3 nucleotides read TGCGCCAGCAGCCAGATTAGAAACAGCCTAAATTCACCCCTCCACTTT. The encoded protein is CASSQIRNSLNSPLHF.

The chain combines TRBV7-6 with TRBJ2-5, with D possibly matching TRBD1 (6 bases). From germline, CDR1 is SGHVS and CDR2 FNYEAQ. This CDR3 region has 13 residues. The ends were cut back, 2 bases at V and 4 bases at J, with 8 bases in the middle. CDR3: CASSLRGLETQYF. CDR3 sequence (DNA): TGTGCCAGCAGCTTAAGGGGGTTAGAGACCCAGTACTTC.

The chain couples TRBV9 to TRBJ1-2; D may be TRBD1 (6 bases). The CDR3 has 23 amino acids. CDR1 is SGDLS, CDR2 YYNGEE, per germline. V lost 3 bases, J lost 0 bases, and 36 bases lay in between. CDR3 bases: TGTGCCAGCAGCGAACGGACAGAGCAAGCAGGGCGAGGCAAGGCGAACTCTAACTATGGCTACACCTTC. It codes for CASSERTEQAGRGKANSNYGYTF.